This is a list of T cell receptor beta chains from one sample in a study of OX40 agonist ivuxolimab in advanced cancers. TCRdb keeps only in-frame clones here, not all; method: immunoSEQ multiplex PCR. The sample carries 55,000 to 75,000 clones, roughly 82% recorded once. This specimen was CD4+ or CD8+ T cells sorted from blood, taken in a trial of the OX40 agonist ivuxolimab. All receptors come from an adult with an advanced solid tumor such as melanoma, head and neck, liver or kidney cancer. Each CDR3 is given with its conserved first and last residue.

J gene,V gene,CDR3 protein
TRBJ1-5,TRBV2,CASSRGGVLSSNQPQHF
TRBJ1-3,TRBV6-1,CASSTGGGGNTIYF
TRBJ2-5,TRBV7-2,CASGPGGLAGQETQYF
TRBJ2-7,TRBV10-3,CAISERGGNGYEQYF
TRBJ1-2,TRBV2,CASSAQTENYGYTF
TRBJ2-1,TRBV7-8,CASSLPPWAHAGGHNEQFF
TRBJ2-2,TRBV7-2,CASSLLGGSTGELFF
TRBJ2-1,TRBV7-6,CASGRGRNEQFF
TRBJ1-1,TRBV4-3,CASSQAPRGPKNTEAFF
TRBJ2-2,TRBV19,CASRLAGANTGELFF
TRBJ2-1,TRBV9,CASSVRTSGTGEQFF
TRBJ1-6,TRBV28,CASKTHQNSYNSPLHF
TRBJ1-5,TRBV18,CASSPGQARQPQHF
TRBJ1-2,TRBV20-1,CSAAFWGGYTF
TRBJ2-5,TRBV2,CASRHRQGGETQYF
TRBJ2-7,TRBV7-2,CASSYPGAAEQYF
TRBJ2-1,TRBV27,CASSLRRANEQFF
TRBJ2-3,TRBV6-6,CASSPRGWGTDTQYF
TRBJ1-2,TRBV5-1,CASSLDIGGYTF
TRBJ2-2,TRBV5-1,CASSLGYTGELFF
TRBJ2-5,TRBV2,CASSEGRWGETQYF
TRBJ1-1,TRBV30,CAWSVPYTEAFF
TRBJ2-5,TRBV6-1,CASSVGTGGGVETQYF
TRBJ2-7,TRBV19,CASSAGLDSYEQYF
TRBJ2-1,TRBV6-1,CASSEPTRAQFF
TRBJ1-2,TRBV11-3,CASSGDSNYGYTF
TRBJ2-7,TRBV6-1,CASSGGQGPYEQYF
TRBJ1-6,TRBV5-4,CASSPNLNSPLHF
TRBJ2-4,TRBV6-1,CASSEGRKNIQYF
TRBJ2-5,TRBV30,CAWRPGQGAQETQYF
TRBJ2-3,TRBV15,CATSRAPIHPDTQYF
TRBJ2-5,TRBV13,CASSLRAGKETQYF
TRBJ2-7,TRBV19,CASSVPGQGVYEQYF
TRBJ2-1,TRBV14,CASSSGTSGSNEQFF
TRBJ2-1,TRBV13,CASSLAGFNEQFF
TRBJ2-6,TRBV19,CASSIGTASGANVLTF
TRBJ2-2,TRBV5-4,CASSLSVNTGELFF
TRBJ2-3,TRBV6-5,CASSATSGVDTQYF
TRBJ1-6,TRBV30,CAWSVRVDSPLHF
TRBJ1-1,TRBV4-2,CASARPGTANTEAFF
TRBJ1-5,TRBV4-3,CASSQDLGSPGPQHF